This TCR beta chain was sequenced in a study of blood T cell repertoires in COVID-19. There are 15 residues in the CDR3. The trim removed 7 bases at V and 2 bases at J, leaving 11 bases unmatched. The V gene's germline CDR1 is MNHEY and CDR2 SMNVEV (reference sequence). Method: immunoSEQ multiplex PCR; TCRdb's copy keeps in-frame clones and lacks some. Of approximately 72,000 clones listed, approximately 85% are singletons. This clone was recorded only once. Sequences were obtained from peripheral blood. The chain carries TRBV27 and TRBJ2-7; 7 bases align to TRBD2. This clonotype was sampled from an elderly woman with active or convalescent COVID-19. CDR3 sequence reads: CASTRKVGTTYEQYF. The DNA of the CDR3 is TGTGCCAGCACCAGGAAGGTAGGGACTACCTACGAGCAGTACTTC.